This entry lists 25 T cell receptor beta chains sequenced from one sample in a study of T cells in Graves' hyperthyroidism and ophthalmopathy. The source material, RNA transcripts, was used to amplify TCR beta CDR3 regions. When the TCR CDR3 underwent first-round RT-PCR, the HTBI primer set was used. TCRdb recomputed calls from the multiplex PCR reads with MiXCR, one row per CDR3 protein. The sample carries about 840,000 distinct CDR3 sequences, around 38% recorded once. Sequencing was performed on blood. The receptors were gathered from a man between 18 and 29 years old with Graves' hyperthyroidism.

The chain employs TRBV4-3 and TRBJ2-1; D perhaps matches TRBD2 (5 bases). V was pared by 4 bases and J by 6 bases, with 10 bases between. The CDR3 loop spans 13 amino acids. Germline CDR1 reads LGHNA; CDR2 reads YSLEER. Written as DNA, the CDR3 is TGCGCCAGCAGCCGAGGACTCGTCAATGAGCAGTTCTTC. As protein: CASSRGLVNEQFF.

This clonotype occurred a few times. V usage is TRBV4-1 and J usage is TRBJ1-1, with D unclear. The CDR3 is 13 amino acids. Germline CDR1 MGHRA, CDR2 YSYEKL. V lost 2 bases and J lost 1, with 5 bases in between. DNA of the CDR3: TGCGCCAGCAGCCAACGGCGGAACACTGAAGCTTTCTTT. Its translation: CASSQRRNTEAFF.

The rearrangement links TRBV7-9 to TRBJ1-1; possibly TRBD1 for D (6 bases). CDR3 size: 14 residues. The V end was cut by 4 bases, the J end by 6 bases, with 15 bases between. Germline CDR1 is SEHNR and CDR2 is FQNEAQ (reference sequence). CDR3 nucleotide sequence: TGTGCCAGCAGCTCATCCCAGAGGGGGGCTGAAGCTTTCTTT. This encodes CASSSSQRGAEAFF.

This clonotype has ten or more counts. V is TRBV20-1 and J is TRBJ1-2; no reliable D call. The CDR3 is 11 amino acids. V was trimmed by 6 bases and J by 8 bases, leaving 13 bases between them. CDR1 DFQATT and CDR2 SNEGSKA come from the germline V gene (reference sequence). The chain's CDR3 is CSASSAKGYTF. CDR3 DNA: TGCAGTGCGTCGTCCGCTAAAGGCTACACCTTC.

The CDR3 sequence: CASSLEASGRAGHEQYF. The CDR3 bases are TGTGCCAGCAGCTTAGAGGCTAGCGGGAGGGCCGGCCACGAGCAGTACTTC. The genes are TRBV7-8 and TRBJ2-7; TRBD2 matches at 12 bases. The CDR3 extends over 17 amino acids. V was clipped by 1 base and J by 5 bases; unmatched bases: 9. CDR1 and CDR2 (germline): SGHVS, FQNEAQ.

The CDR3 is CASSSGEVETQYF. The DNA of the CDR3 is TGTGCCAGCAGTTCCGGGGAGGTTGAGACCCAGTACTTC. V usage is TRBV26 and J usage is TRBJ2-5; TRBD2, as called in the table, went unchecked against the DNA. TRBV26 is noted as a pseudogene. This CDR3 spans 13 amino acids.

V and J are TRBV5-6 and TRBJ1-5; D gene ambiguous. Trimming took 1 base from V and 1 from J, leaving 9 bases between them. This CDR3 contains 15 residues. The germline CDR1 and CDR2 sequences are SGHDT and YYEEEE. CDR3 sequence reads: CASSLLWQSNQPQHF. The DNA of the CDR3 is TGTGCCAGCAGCTTGCTTTGGCAGAGCAATCAGCCCCAGCATTTT.

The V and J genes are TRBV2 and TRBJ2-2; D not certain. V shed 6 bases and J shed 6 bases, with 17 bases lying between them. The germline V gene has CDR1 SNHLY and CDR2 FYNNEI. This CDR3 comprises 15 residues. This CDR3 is CASSQFAATPGELFF. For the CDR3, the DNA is TGTGCCAGCAGCCAATTCGCGGCCACGCCCGGGGAGCTGTTTTTT.

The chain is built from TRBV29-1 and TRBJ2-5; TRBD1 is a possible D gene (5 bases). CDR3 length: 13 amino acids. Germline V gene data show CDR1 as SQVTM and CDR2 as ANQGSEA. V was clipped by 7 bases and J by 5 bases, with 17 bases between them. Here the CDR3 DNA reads TGCAGCGGAATAGGGGAAACCCCGGAGACCCAGTACTTC. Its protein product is CSGIGETPETQYF.

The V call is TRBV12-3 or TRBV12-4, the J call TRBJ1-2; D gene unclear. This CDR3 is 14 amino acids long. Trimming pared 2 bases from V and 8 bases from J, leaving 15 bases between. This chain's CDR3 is CASSLSKAFGGYTF. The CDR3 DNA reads TGTGCCAGCAGTTTATCGAAGGCCTTCGGCGGCTACACCTTC.

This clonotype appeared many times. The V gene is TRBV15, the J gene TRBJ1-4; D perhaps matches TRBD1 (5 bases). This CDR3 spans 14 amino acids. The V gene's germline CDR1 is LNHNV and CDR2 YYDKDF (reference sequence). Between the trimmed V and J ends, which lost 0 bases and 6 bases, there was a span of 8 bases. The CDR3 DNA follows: TGTGCCACCAGCAGAGATACAGGAGATGAAAAACTGTTTTTT. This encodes CATSRDTGDEKLFF.

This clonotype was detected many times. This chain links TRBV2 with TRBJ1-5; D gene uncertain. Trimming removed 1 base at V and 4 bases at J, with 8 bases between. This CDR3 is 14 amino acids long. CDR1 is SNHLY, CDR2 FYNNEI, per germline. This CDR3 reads CASSEEHLNQPQHF. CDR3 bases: TGTGCCAGCAGTGAAGAACATCTTAATCAGCCCCAGCATTTT.

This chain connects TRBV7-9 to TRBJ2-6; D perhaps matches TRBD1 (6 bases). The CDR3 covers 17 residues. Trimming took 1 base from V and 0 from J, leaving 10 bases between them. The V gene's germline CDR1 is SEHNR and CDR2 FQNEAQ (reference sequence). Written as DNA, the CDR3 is TGTGCCAGCAGCTTAGTACAGGACAGCTCTGGGGCCAACGTCCTGACTTTC. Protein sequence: CASSLVQDSSGANVLTF.

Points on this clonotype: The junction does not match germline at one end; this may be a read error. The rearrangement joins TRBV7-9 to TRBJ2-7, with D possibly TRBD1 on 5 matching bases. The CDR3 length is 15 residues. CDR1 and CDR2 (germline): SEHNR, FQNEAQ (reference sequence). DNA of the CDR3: TGTGCCAGCAGCTTAGCGAGTCTCAGGGCCTACGAGCGGTACTTC. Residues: CASSLASLRAYERYF.

The CDR3 loop is CASSSSRNETQYF. CDR3 in DNA: TGTGCCAGCAGCTCGAGTAGGAATGAGACCCAGTACTTC. The rearrangement links TRBV7-6 to TRBJ2-5; D gene ambiguous. Germline CDR1 and CDR2: SGHVS and FNYEAQ. The CDR3 runs 13 residues. V lost 4 bases and J lost 5, with 11 bases in between.

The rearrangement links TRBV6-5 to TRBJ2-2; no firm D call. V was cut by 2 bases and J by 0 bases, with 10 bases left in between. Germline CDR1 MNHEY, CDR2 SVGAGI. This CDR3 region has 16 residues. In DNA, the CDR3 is TGTGCCAGCAGTTACCCTGGGTTGACGAACACCGGGGAGCTGTTTTTT. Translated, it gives CASSYPGLTNTGELFF.

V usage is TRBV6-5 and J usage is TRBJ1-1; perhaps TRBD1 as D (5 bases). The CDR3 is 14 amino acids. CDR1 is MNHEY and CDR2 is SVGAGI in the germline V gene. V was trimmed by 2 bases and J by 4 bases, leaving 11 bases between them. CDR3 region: CASSYMGGVTEAFF. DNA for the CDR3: TGTGCCAGCAGTTACATGGGGGGAGTCACTGAAGCTTTCTTT.

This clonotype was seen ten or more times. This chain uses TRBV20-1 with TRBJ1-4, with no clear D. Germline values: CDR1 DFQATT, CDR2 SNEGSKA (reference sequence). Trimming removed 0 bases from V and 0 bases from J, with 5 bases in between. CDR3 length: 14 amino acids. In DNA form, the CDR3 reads TGCAGTGCTAGAGATATAGCAACTAATGAAAAACTGTTTTTT. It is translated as CSARDIATNEKLFF.

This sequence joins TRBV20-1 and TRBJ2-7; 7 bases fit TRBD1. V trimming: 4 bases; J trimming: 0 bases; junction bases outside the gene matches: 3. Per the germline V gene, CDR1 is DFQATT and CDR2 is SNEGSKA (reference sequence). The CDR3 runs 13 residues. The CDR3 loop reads CSAKYRGSYEQYF. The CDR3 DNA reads TGCAGTGCTAAATACAGGGGCTCCTACGAGCAGTACTTC.

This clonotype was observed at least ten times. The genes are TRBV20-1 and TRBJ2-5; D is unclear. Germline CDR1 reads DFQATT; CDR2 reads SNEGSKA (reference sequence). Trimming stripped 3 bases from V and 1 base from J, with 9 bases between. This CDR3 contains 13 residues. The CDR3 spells CSASWRAQETQYF. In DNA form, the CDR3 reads TGCAGTGCTAGTTGGAGAGCCCAAGAGACCCAGTACTTC.

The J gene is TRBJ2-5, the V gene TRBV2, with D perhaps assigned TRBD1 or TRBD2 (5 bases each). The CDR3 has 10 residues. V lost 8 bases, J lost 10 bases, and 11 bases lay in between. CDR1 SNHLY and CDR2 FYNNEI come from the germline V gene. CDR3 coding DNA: TGTGCCAGCGGGGGACCGGGCCAGTACTTC. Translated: CASGGPGQYF.

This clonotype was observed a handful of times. The CDR3 region has the DNA TGCAGTGCTAGAGAGCCCTGGGCCGGGGAAAGCAATCAGCCCCAGCATTTT. Translation gives CSAREPWAGESNQPQHF. The chain employs TRBV20-1 and TRBJ1-5, with D hard to call. V was shortened by 0 bases and J by 1 base, with 16 bases between the two germline ends. Germline V gives CDR1 DFQATT, CDR2 SNEGSKA (reference sequence). The CDR3 loop spans 17 amino acids.

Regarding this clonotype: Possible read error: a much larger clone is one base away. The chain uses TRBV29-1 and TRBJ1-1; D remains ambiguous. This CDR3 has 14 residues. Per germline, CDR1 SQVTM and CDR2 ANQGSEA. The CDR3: CSAENEGIDTEAFF. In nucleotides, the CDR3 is TGCAGCGCTGAAAACGAAGGGATTGACACTGAAGCTTTCTTT.

CDR3 DNA: TGCGCCAGCAGCTTGGTAGCCGGAGCAACTAATGAAAAACTGTTTTTT. It encodes CASSLVAGATNEKLFF. The V gene is TRBV5-1, the J gene TRBJ1-4, with D unresolved. The CDR3 is made up of 16 amino acids. In germline, CDR1 is SGHRS, CDR2 YFSETQ. Trimming took 0 bases from V and 0 from J, leaving 9 bases between them.

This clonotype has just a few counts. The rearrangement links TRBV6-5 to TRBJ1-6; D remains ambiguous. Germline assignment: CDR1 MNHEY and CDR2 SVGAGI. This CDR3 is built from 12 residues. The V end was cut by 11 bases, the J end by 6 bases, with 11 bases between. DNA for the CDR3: TGTGCCGCCAAGGGAGGTAATTCACCCCTCCACTTT. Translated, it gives CAAKGGNSPLHF.